A single sample is the source of the 18 T cell receptor beta chains below, sequenced in a study of cytomegalovirus exposure and HLA in healthy donors. PCR employed 60 Vbeta and 13 Jbeta primers. Profiling relied on immunoSEQ multiplex PCR, and the TCRdb table lists in-frame clones only, not all of them. The table has about 130,000 clones, over 50% seen once. The sample consisted of PBMCs. These receptors all stem from a human donor in good health.

The J gene is TRBJ2-5, the V gene TRBV6-6, with 9 bases identical to TRBD1. V gave up 2 bases and J gave up 4 bases; unmatched junction bases: 5. CDR1 and CDR2 (germline): MNHNY, SVGAGI (reference sequence). This CDR3 comprises 15 residues. The CDR3 bases are TGTGCCAGCAGTTACGACAGGGGGATTGCAGAGACCCAGTACTTC. This encodes CASSYDRGIAETQYF.

This rearrangement joins TRBV18 to TRBJ1-5, with 12 bases matching TRBD1. The CDR3 spans 15 residues. Trimming removed 6 bases from V and 7 bases from J; junction bases left unmatched: 7. Germline CDR1 is KGHSH and CDR2 is LQKENI. The CDR3 nucleotides are TGTGCCAGCTCCCTGGGACAGGGGGCAGGACAGCCCCAGCATTTT. Translating it yields CASSLGQGAGQPQHF.

The V gene is TRBV5-6, the J gene TRBJ2-7; the match to TRBD1 covers 10 bases. The CDR3 has 15 amino acids. V gave up 5 bases and J gave up 5 bases; unmatched junction bases: 10. Germline V gene data show CDR1 as SGHDT and CDR2 as YYEEEE. The CDR3 DNA sequence: TGTGCCAGCAGTGCGTTGGGACAGGGGTTGCACGAGCAGTACTTC. This gives the protein CASSALGQGLHEQYF.

V usage is TRBV18 and J usage is TRBJ1-4; a possible D gene is TRBD1 (6 bases). The V gene lost 3 bases and the J gene lost 8 bases, with 7 bases spanning the gap. Per germline, CDR1 KGHSH and CDR2 LQKENI. This CDR3 is built from 12 residues. This chain's CDR3 is CASSPGQEKLFF. CDR3 DNA sequence: TGTGCCAGCTCACCCGGACAGGAAAAACTGTTTTTT.

This clone was observed a few times. The rearrangement joins TRBV9 to TRBJ2-1, with D unclear. V lost 0 bases to trimming and J lost 7 bases, with 8 bases between them. The CDR3 has 13 residues. Germline CDR1 reads SGDLS; CDR2 reads YYNGEE. The CDR3 DNA is TGTGCCAGCAGCGTAGATATCCTGAATGAGCAGTTCTTC. It is translated as CASSVDILNEQFF.

The chain recombines TRBV5-4 with TRBJ2-3; a possible D gene is TRBD2 (7 bases). The CDR3 has 16 amino acids. CDR1 is SGHNT and CDR2 is YYREEE in the germline V gene (reference sequence). The V end lost 1 base, the J end lost 2 bases, and 14 bases lay between the germline ends. The CDR3 spells CASSLSAGGLTDTQYF. In DNA, the CDR3 is TGTGCCAGCAGCTTGTCGGCCGGGGGGCTCACAGATACGCAGTATTTT.

The chain is built from TRBV5-1 and TRBJ2-7, with TRBD2 identical over 12 bases. The CDR3 contains 16 residues. The V gene end was trimmed by 0 bases and the J gene end by 3 bases; junction bases not matched to a gene: 4. The germline CDR1 and CDR2 sequences are SGHRS and YFSETQ. The CDR3 spells CASSLGTSGKGYEQYF. The CDR3 DNA is TGCGCCAGCAGCTTGGGGACTAGCGGGAAGGGCTACGAGCAGTACTTC.

The rearrangement joins TRBV28 to TRBJ1-2, with 7 bases fitting TRBD1. Germline V gene sequence: CDR1 MDHEN, CDR2 SYDVKM. There are 16 residues in the CDR3. Unmatched junction bases numbered 16, after V lost 1 base and J lost 11 bases. The CDR3 coding sequence is TGTGCCAGCAGTTTATTGGGGACAGCATCCCCCCGGGGTTACACCTTC. This codes for CASSLLGTASPRGYTF.

This clone showed up just a few times. The V gene is TRBV6-4, the J gene TRBJ1-3, with 8 nucleotides matching TRBD1. V lost 6 bases to trimming and J lost 5 bases; unmatched junction nucleotides: 6. The CDR3 totals 14 residues. Germline V gene lookup returns CDR1 MRHNA and CDR2 SNTAGT. In DNA form, the CDR3 reads TGTGCCAGCAGGGAGGACAGGGCGCGAAACACCATATATTTT. Its translation: CASREDRARNTIYF.

This clone showed up just a few times. The chain links TRBV2 to TRBJ2-7; 9 nucleotides match TRBD2. CDR1 is SNHLY and CDR2 is FYNNEI in the germline V gene. The junction had 6 bases not matched to a gene; V was cut back by 7 bases and J by 2 bases. The CDR3 has 14 amino acids. The CDR3 DNA follows: TGTGCCAGCACCGCGGGAGGGGCCCCCTACGAGCAGTACTTC. Protein: CASTAGGAPYEQYF.

This clone was seen only a few times. The V gene is TRBV21-1, the J gene TRBJ1-2; the table's D call of TRBD1 was not tested on the DNA. TRBV21-1 is a pseudogene segment. There are 17 residues in the CDR3. Written as DNA, the CDR3 is TGTGCCAGCACCGTGGACAGGGCCATGGCCGCGTCACATGGCTACACCTTC. It translates to CASTVDRAMAASHGYTF.

The chain has TRBV13 and TRBJ1-1, with TRBD1 as a possible D gene (5 bases). Germline lookup yields CDR1 PRHDT and CDR2 FYEKMQ (reference sequence). V was trimmed by 1 base and J by 1 base, leaving 10 bases between them. The CDR3 runs 15 residues. The CDR3 region has the DNA TGTGCCAGCAGCTTAGTGGGGGGAAGGAACACTGAAGCTTTCTTT. Translation: CASSLVGGRNTEAFF. Based on the CDR3 plus reference TRBV13 and TRBJ1-1, the full variable domain is AAGVIQSPRHLIKEKRETATLKCYPIPRHDTVYWYQQGPGQDPQFLISFYEKMQSDKGSIPDRFSAQQFSDYHSELNMSSLELGDSALYFCASSLVGGRNTEAFFGQGTRLTVV.

The rearrangement uses TRBV18 and TRBJ2-2; a possible D gene is TRBD2 (6 bases). The CDR3 runs to 15 residues. The germline gives CDR1 KGHSH, CDR2 LQKENI. The V and J ends lost 4 bases and 3 bases respectively, with 12 bases between them. The CDR3 is CASSRPEGDTGELFF. The CDR3 nucleotides read TGTGCCAGCTCACGCCCGGAGGGCGACACCGGGGAGCTGTTTTTT. Filled out from reference TRBV18 and TRBJ2-2, the complete variable domain reads NAGVMQNPRHLVRRRGQEARLRCSPMKGHSHVYWYRQLPEEGLKFMVYLQKENIIDESGMPKERFSAEFPKEGPSILRIQQVVRGDSAAYFCASSRPEGDTGELFFGEGSRLTVL.

The chain combines TRBV2 with TRBJ2-4; D may be TRBD2 (5 bases). The CDR3 runs to 13 residues. From germline, CDR1 is SNHLY and CDR2 FYNNEI. V was cut by 1 base and J by 6 bases, with 7 bases left in between. CDR3 loop: CASSEGGGNIQYF. The CDR3 region has the DNA TGTGCCAGCAGTGAAGGCGGAGGAAACATTCAGTACTTC.

The V gene is TRBV27, the J gene TRBJ1-2; D unclear. The CDR3 sequence is 13 residues long. V lost 2 bases and J lost 4, with 8 bases in between. The germline CDR1 and CDR2 sequences are MNHEY and SMNVEV (reference sequence). This CDR3 is CASSLEGSYGYTF. The CDR3 DNA reads TGTGCCAGCAGTTTAGAGGGCTCCTATGGCTACACCTTC.

In this sample, this clone turned up a few times. The junction differs from germline at one of its ends, possibly a read error. The chain links TRBV9 to TRBJ1-2; D remains ambiguous. Germline CDR1 and CDR2: SGDLS and YYNGEE. The CDR3 consists of 15 residues. CDR3 DNA: TGTGCCAGCAGCGTAGCAACTAGGCGACCAAATGGCTCCACCTTC. This translates into CASSVATRRPNGSTF.

J is TRBJ2-7 and V is TRBV9; TRBD2 might be the D (6 bases). V was trimmed by 0 bases and J by 0 bases, leaving 19 bases between them. Germline CDR1 reads SGDLS; CDR2 reads YYNGEE. The CDR3 spans 18 residues. CDR3 sequence: CASSVGTGGRDFSYEQYF. As DNA, the CDR3 is TGTGCCAGCAGCGTAGGAACCGGAGGCAGGGACTTCTCCTACGAGCAGTACTTC.

This clone was seen more than once but under ten times. V gene TRBV7-9 combines with J gene TRBJ2-7; maybe TRBD2 (5 bases). The ends were cut back, 3 bases at V and 6 bases at J, with 6 bases in the middle. The germline V gene encodes CDR1 SEHNR and CDR2 FQNEAQ (reference sequence). CDR3 length: 11 amino acids. CDR3 nucleotide sequence: TGTGCCAGCAGCTTGGCGGGCGAGCAGTACTTC. It translates to CASSLAGEQYF.